Following are 26 T cell receptor beta chains from one sample sequenced in a study of molecular identifiers for immune sequencing clone quantification. One entry per CDR3 protein results from TCRdb running MiXCR on the PCR reads. The sample includes more than 450,000 distinct CDR3 sequences, 25% of them seen just once. Input material: naive CD8+ T cells from blood, with Jurkat cell RNA spiked in. Indicated subset: FACS-sorted CD8+CD4-CCR7+CD45RA+ naive T cells. Receptors originate from a human donor in good health. Some libraries in this study had Jurkat cell RNA spiked in.

A few counts support this clonotype. This chain links TRBV27 with TRBJ1-4; TRBD1 might be the D (5 bases). This CDR3 has 16 amino acids. V was clipped by 4 bases and J by 4 bases, with 16 bases between them. CDR1 MNHEY and CDR2 SMNVEV come from the germline V gene (reference sequence). In nucleotides, the CDR3 is TGTGCCAGCAGTTCTCTCTCCTGGGGGGATAATGAAAAACTGTTTTTT. As protein: CASSSLSWGDNEKLFF.

This clonotype was counted only a few times. This rearrangement joins TRBV9 to TRBJ1-2; 7 positions agree with TRBD1. J lost 7 bases, V lost 1 base, and 10 bases had no gene match. Germline loops: CDR1 SGDLS, CDR2 YYNGEE. The CDR3 is 15 amino acids. CDR3 protein: CASSVIPDRARGYTF. The CDR3, as DNA: TGTGCCAGCAGCGTAATCCCCGACAGGGCTCGTGGCTACACCTTC. Complete variable domain (other parts from reference TRBV9 and TRBJ1-2): DSGVTQTPKHLITATGQRVTLRCSPRSGDLSVYWYQQSLDQGLQFLIQYYNGEERAKGNILERFSAQQFPDLHSELNLSSLELGDSALYFCASSVIPDRARGYTFGSGTRLTVV.

V and J are TRBV27 and TRBJ2-7; D possibly corresponds to TRBD2 (6 bases). Looked up from germline, CDR1 is MNHEY and CDR2 is SMNVEV (reference sequence). The CDR3 is 15 residues long. V lost 8 bases, J lost 4 bases, and 21 bases lay in between. CDR3 region: CASGTGGAALYEQYF. As DNA, the CDR3 is TGTGCCAGCGGGACCGGAGGGGCAGCTTTATACGAGCAGTACTTC.

Many counts were recorded for this clonotype. This sequence joins TRBV5-5 and TRBJ2-3; D is perhaps TRBD1 (8 bases). The germline V gene encodes CDR1 SGHKS and CDR2 YYEKEE (reference sequence). The CDR3 is made up of 16 amino acids. Trimming cost V 4 bases and J 2 bases, with 17 bases left between them. The DNA for the CDR3 is TGTGCCAGCAGCCGGGGGGCAGGGGGCTTCACAGATACGCAGTATTTT. The encoded protein is CASSRGAGGFTDTQYF.

This clonotype came up many times. This sequence joins TRBV6-1 and TRBJ2-5; 7 bases are shared with TRBD2. This CDR3 has 14 amino acids. The V segment lost 4 bases and the J segment 5 bases; nucleotides outside the gene matches: 7. Germline values: CDR1 MNHNS, CDR2 SASEGT. CDR3 loop: CASSASSGRETQYF. CDR3 bases: TGTGCCAGCAGTGCCTCTAGCGGTCGGGAGACCCAGTACTTC.

Comments on this clonotype: A read error may explain this, as a much larger clone is one base away. This sequence joins TRBV18 and TRBJ2-4; D call uncertain. The CDR3 runs 15 residues. The germline gives CDR1 KGHSH, CDR2 LQKENI. V dropped 3 bases and J dropped 9 bases, with 18 bases sitting between them. The CDR3 DNA follows: TGTGCCAGCTCACCTATGGATTACGTTAGAGGCATTCAGTACTTC. Its translation: CASSPMDYVRGIQYF.

On this clonotype itself: A much larger clone is a single base away; this may be a read error. The chain is built from TRBV5-6 and TRBJ1-1; D possibly corresponds to TRBD1 (5 bases). Germline values: CDR1 SGHDT, CDR2 YYEEEE. CDR3 size: 17 residues. V lost 3 bases and J lost 1, with 19 bases in between. The chain's CDR3 is CASSSPIPDSENTEAFF. The CDR3 DNA sequence: TGTGCCAGCAGCTCCCCTATCCCCGACAGCGAGAACACTGAAGCTTTCTTT. The full variable domain, rest sourced from reference TRBV5-6 and TRBJ1-1, is DAGVTQSPTHLIKTRGQQVTLRCSPKSGHDTVSWYQQALGQGPQFIFQYYEEEERQRGNFPDRFSGHQFPNYSSELNVNALLLGDSALYLCASSSPIPDSENTEAFFGQGTRLTVV.

The chain joins TRBV28 to TRBJ2-2, with TRBD1 matching over 10 bases. V dropped 4 bases and J dropped 6; count of bases not matched to a gene: 17. Germline CDR1 MDHEN, CDR2 SYDVKM. The CDR3 runs to 19 residues. The CDR3 DNA reads as TGTGCCAGCAGTTCCACCCGGGGGGGGACAGGGGACCGCCCCGGGGAGCTGTTTTTT. Protein: CASSSTRGGTGDRPGELFF.

Comments on this clonotype: Possible read error: a much larger clone is one base away. The genes are TRBV7-9 and TRBJ1-1; 7 nucleotides align to TRBD1. CDR1 and CDR2 from the germline V gene are SEHNR and FQNEAQ (reference sequence). V shed 5 bases and J 9 bases; nucleotides not matched to a gene: 12. The CDR3 has 14 amino acids. CDR3: CASSQGTVAHKAFF. The CDR3 DNA reads as TGTGCCAGCAGCCAAGGGACAGTCGCGCACAAAGCTTTCTTT.

The chain is built from TRBV28 and TRBJ1-5, with 7 positions matching TRBD1. V dropped 6 bases and J dropped 2; count of bases not matched to a gene: 10. Germline assignment: CDR1 MDHEN and CDR2 SYDVKM. The CDR3 runs to 16 residues. CDR3 in DNA: TGTGCCAGCAGCATACGACAGGGACTAGGCAATCAGCCCCAGCATTTT. Translated: CASSIRQGLGNQPQHF.

This clonotype has a count of ten or more. This rearrangement joins TRBV29-1 to TRBJ2-2, with D unresolved. Germline CDR1 SQVTM, CDR2 ANQGSEA. The CDR3 loop spans 13 amino acids. V was cut by 2 bases and J by 2 bases, with 6 bases left in between. For the CDR3, the DNA is TGCAGCGTTGAAATCGTTAACACCGGGGAGCTGTTTTTT. Translation gives CSVEIVNTGELFF.

J is TRBJ2-7 and V is TRBV19; perhaps D is TRBD1 or TRBD2 (6 bases each). The CDR3 loop spans 11 amino acids. V lost 7 bases and J 7 bases, leaving 11 bases between the germline ends. CDR1 and CDR2 (germline): LNHDA, SQIVND (reference sequence). Here the CDR3 DNA reads TGTGCCAGTAAGGGGGGCTCGGAGCAGTACTTC. Translated, it gives CASKGGSEQYF.

Notes on this clonotype: With a much larger clone just one base away, this may be a read error. V gene TRBV16 combines with J gene TRBJ2-3; no firm D call. This CDR3 is 17 amino acids long. CDR1 is KGHSY, CDR2 FQNENV, per germline. The CDR3 nucleotides are TGTACCAGCAGCCAAGGCGTCGCAGACCTTAGCACAGATACGCAGTATTTT. Its protein is CTSSQGVADLSTDTQYF.

The chain uses TRBV18 and TRBJ2-7, with 8 bases that match TRBD1. There are 17 residues in the CDR3. The J segment lost 6 bases and the V segment lost 1 base, leaving 14 bases of the junction unmatched. CDR1 KGHSH and CDR2 LQKENI come from the germline V gene. Here the CDR3 reads CASSPLENRGKPGEQYF. The CDR3 DNA reads as TGTGCCAGCTCACCACTCGAGAACAGGGGGAAGCCCGGCGAGCAGTACTTC.

This clonotype was seen at least ten times. The chain links TRBV12-3 or TRBV12-4 to TRBJ2-7; D is uncertain. This CDR3 is 11 amino acids long. V dropped 6 bases and J dropped 5 bases, with 8 bases sitting between them. DNA for the CDR3: TGTGCCAGCAGACTAACCGACGAGCAGTACTTC. This sequence encodes CASRLTDEQYF.

Turning to this clonotype: A much larger clone differs by one base, so this may be a read error. V is TRBV30 and J is TRBJ1-4; D gene ambiguous. The CDR3 extends over 12 amino acids. CDR1 and CDR2 (germline): GTSNPN, SVGIG (reference sequence). The CDR3 protein is CAWSESGEKLLF. CDR3 bases: TGTGCCTGGAGTGAGTCAGGAGAAAAACTGCTTTTT.

The V call is TRBV4-1, the J call TRBJ2-3; D may be TRBD1 or TRBD2 (5 bases each). CDR1 and CDR2 from the germline V gene are MGHRA and YSYEKL. The CDR3 spans 17 residues. The ends were cut back, 2 bases at V and 0 bases at J, with 15 bases in the middle. CDR3 in DNA: TGCGCCAGCAGCCAAAACCCTGGGGGATCTAGCACAGATACGCAGTATTTT. This codes for CASSQNPGGSSTDTQYF.

On this clonotype itself: This may stem from a read error, because a much larger clone lies one nucleotide away. The rearrangement uses TRBV4-3 and TRBJ1-5; possible D gene TRBD1, 6 bases. This CDR3 is 14 amino acids long. CDR1 LGHNA and CDR2 YSLEER come from the germline V gene. This CDR3 reads CASCQVQGFQPQHF. For the CDR3, the DNA is TGCGCCAGCTGCCAAGTACAGGGATTTCAGCCCCAGCATTTT.

This clonotype was counted only a few times. The genes are TRBV15 and TRBJ1-1; a possible D gene is TRBD1 (5 bases). With 6 bases removed from V and 3 bases from J, the gap between germline ends came to 11 bases. Germline V gene lookup returns CDR1 LNHNV and CDR2 YYDKDF (reference sequence). CDR3 length equals 13 residues. The CDR3 reads CATSPDSHTEAFF. In DNA, the CDR3 is TGTGCCACCAGTCCTGACAGCCACACTGAAGCTTTCTTT.

This clonotype was detected a few times. The rearrangement links TRBV7-9 to TRBJ1-2; D remains unclear. Trimming cost V 4 bases and J 2 bases, with 11 bases left between them. Germline V gene lookup returns CDR1 SEHNR and CDR2 FQNEAQ (reference sequence). The CDR3 extends over 14 amino acids. The CDR3 loop is CASSSGILNYGYTF. The CDR3 DNA follows: TGTGCCAGCAGCTCCGGGATCCTAAACTATGGCTACACCTTC. Full variable domain (remainder filled in from reference TRBV7-9 and TRBJ1-2): DTGVSQNPRHKITKRGQNVTFRCDPISEHNRLYWYRQTLGQGPEFLTYFQNEAQLEKSRLLSDRFSAERPKGSFSTLEIQRTEQGDSAMYLCASSSGILNYGYTFGSGTRLTVV.

This chain joins TRBV7-9 and TRBJ2-7; TRBD1 aligns across 9 bases. CDR1 is SEHNR, CDR2 FQNEAQ, per germline (reference sequence). The J segment lost 5 bases and the V segment lost 1 base, leaving 6 bases of the junction unmatched. The CDR3 covers 15 residues. The CDR3 sequence: CASSLVGTGPHEQYF. The CDR3 DNA reads TGTGCCAGCAGCTTAGTCGGGACAGGGCCCCACGAGCAGTACTTC.

The gene calls are TRBV30 and TRBJ2-1, with D unclear. This CDR3 contains 14 residues. V was pared by 2 bases and J by 1 base, with 9 bases between. Germline CDR1 GTSNPN, CDR2 SVGIG (reference sequence). CDR3 residues: CAWSLGFSYNEQFF. The CDR3, as DNA: TGTGCCTGGAGTTTAGGTTTTTCCTACAATGAGCAGTTCTTC.

Of note for this clonotype: A much larger clone differs from this one at a single base, so this may be a read error. Given the absence of the conserved phenylalanine or tryptophan at the CDR3 end, a read error is likely. The chain links TRBV4-1 to TRBJ1-3; no clear D. CDR3 length: 16 residues. CDR1 is MGHRA and CDR2 is YSYEKL in the germline V gene. V lost 2 bases, J lost 0 bases, and 11 bases lay in between. As DNA, the CDR3 is TGCGCCAGCAGCCAAACGGATTGGAGCTCTGGAAACACCATATATCTT. It is translated as CASSQTDWSSGNTIYL.

About this clonotype itself: This may be a read error: a much more frequent sequence differs by one nucleotide. The V gene is TRBV4-3, the J gene TRBJ2-7, with D perhaps TRBD1 or TRBD2 (5 bases each). Germline V gene lookup returns CDR1 LGHNA and CDR2 YSLEER. The V end was cut by 4 bases, the J end by 6 bases, with 19 bases between. This CDR3 region has 15 residues. The CDR3 DNA sequence: TGCGCCAGCAGCCCAACCTATGGGGGTTTCGCCGAGCAGTACTTC. It codes for CASSPTYGGFAEQYF.

This clonotype has only a few counts. The chain is built from TRBV2 and TRBJ2-2; no clear D. Germline loops: CDR1 SNHLY, CDR2 FYNNEI. V was shortened by 6 bases and J by 7 bases, with 9 bases between the two germline ends. CDR3 length equals 12 residues. CDR3 nucleotides: TGTGCCAGCAGATACCAGCGCGGGGAGCTGTTTTTT. This encodes CASRYQRGELFF.

On this clonotype itself: This may be a read error: a much more frequent sequence differs by one nucleotide. This chain uses TRBV5-6 with TRBJ2-6; D is unclear. CDR3 size: 11 residues. The germline V gene has CDR1 SGHDT and CDR2 YYEEEE. The CDR3 sequence is CASSEANVPTF. As DNA, the CDR3 is TGTGCCAGCAGCGAGGCCAACGTCCCGACTTTC.